These T cell receptor beta chains were read from a single sample in a study of cytomegalovirus exposure and HLA in healthy donors. The data were produced by immunoSEQ multiplex PCR, yet TCRdb's version contains in-frame clones alone and is incomplete. The sample has about 160,000 clones; over 80% are singletons. The source material was PBMCs. All receptors derive from a girl aged 5 to 17 in good health and CMV-seropositive. The CDR3 runs from the conserved cysteine through the conserved F or W. D genes are given only for firm matches. Expanded clones get a size class; other rows say once, few or many, or leave the size out.

v_gene: TRBV6-5
j_gene: TRBJ1-3
d_gene: TRBD1
abundance: once
CDR3nt: TGTGCCAGCAGTCGGTATGGGACAGAAGGAAACACCATATATTTT
CDR3aa: CASSRYGTEGNTIYF

v_gene: TRBV2
j_gene: TRBJ2-7
d_gene: NA
abundance: NA
CDR3nt: TGTGTCAAGCAGAAGGCGGCATACGAGCAGTACTTC
CDR3aa: CVKQKAAYEQYF

v_gene: TRBV5-1
j_gene: TRBJ2-7
d_gene: NA
abundance: NA
CDR3nt: TGCGCCAGCAGCTTTGGGCGCGAAAGCTCCTACGAGCAGTACTTC
CDR3aa: CASSFGRESSYEQYF

v_gene: TRBV14
j_gene: TRBJ1-3
d_gene: TRBD1
abundance: NA
CDR3nt: TGTGCCAGCAGACAGACGAGACAGGGCCACACCATATATTTT
CDR3aa: CASRQTRQGHTIYF

v_gene: TRBV7-2
j_gene: TRBJ1-2
d_gene: NA
abundance: NA
CDR3nt: TGTGCCAGCAGCTTGTCAGGGGTACCGACGAGCTACACCTTC
CDR3aa: CASSLSGVPTSYTF

v_gene: TRBV2
j_gene: TRBJ2-3
d_gene: TRBD2
abundance: NA
CDR3nt: TGTGCCAGCGCGGGACTAGCCCCAGATACGCAGTATTTT
CDR3aa: CASAGLAPDTQYF

v_gene: TRBV4-2
j_gene: TRBJ1-1
d_gene: TRBD1
abundance: once
CDR3nt: TGTGCCAGCAGCCAAGACTTCAGGGGGTTCGCTGAAGCTTTCTTT
CDR3aa: CASSQDFRGFAEAFF

v_gene: TRBV7-9
j_gene: TRBJ1-2
d_gene: NA
abundance: NA
CDR3nt: TGTGCCAGCAGCGCCAACAGGGCTTACTATGGCTACACCTTC
CDR3aa: CASSANRAYYGYTF

v_gene: TRBV27
j_gene: TRBJ2-7
d_gene: NA
abundance: NA
CDR3nt: TGTGCCAGCAGTTTTATCCAGGGCAGGGGTACCTACGAGCAGTACTTC
CDR3aa: CASSFIQGRGTYEQYF

v_gene: TRBV14
j_gene: TRBJ1-2
d_gene: TRBD1
abundance: NA
CDR3nt: TGTGCCAGCAGCCGCGGACAGGGCGTTGATGGCTACACCTTC
CDR3aa: CASSRGQGVDGYTF

v_gene: TRBV25-1
j_gene: TRBJ2-7
d_gene: TRBD2
abundance: NA
CDR3nt: TGTGCCAGCAGGCGGGGGGGGACGGGATACGAGCAGTACTTC
CDR3aa: CASRRGGTGYEQYF

v_gene: TRBV14
j_gene: TRBJ2-7
d_gene: NA
abundance: NA
CDR3nt: TGTGCCAGCAGCCAAGTCAACTACCCAAACCACGAGCAGTACTTC
CDR3aa: CASSQVNYPNHEQYF

v_gene: TRBV14
j_gene: TRBJ1-2
d_gene: NA
abundance: few
CDR3nt: TGTGCCAGCAGCCAAGGGGGCTCGGATGGCTACACCTTC
CDR3aa: CASSQGGSDGYTF

v_gene: TRBV11-2
j_gene: TRBJ2-1
d_gene: NA
abundance: once
CDR3nt: TGTGCCAGCAGCTTAATTCCGAGCAATGAGCAGTTCTTC
CDR3aa: CASSLIPSNEQFF

v_gene: TRBV2
j_gene: TRBJ2-1
d_gene: TRBD2
abundance: NA
CDR3nt: TGTGCCAGCAGGGGCACTGGCGGGAGGTCCTACAATGAGCAGTTCTTC
CDR3aa: CASRGTGGRSYNEQFF

v_gene: TRBV29-1
j_gene: TRBJ2-7
d_gene: TRBD2
abundance: NA
CDR3nt: TGCAGCGTGAGGGAGGGCCCGTTGCGGGAGCAGTACTTC
CDR3aa: CSVREGPLREQYF

v_gene: TRBV2
j_gene: TRBJ1-2
d_gene: NA
abundance: many
CDR3nt: TGTGCCAGCGCGACAGTTAACTATGGCTACACCTTC
CDR3aa: CASATVNYGYTF

v_gene: TRBV14
j_gene: TRBJ2-1
d_gene: TRBD1
abundance: NA
CDR3nt: TGTGCCAGCAGCCAAGAGACAGGGACGGGGTTCTTC
CDR3aa: CASSQETGTGFF

v_gene: TRBV18
j_gene: TRBJ1-3
d_gene: TRBD1
abundance: few
CDR3nt: TGTGCCAGCTCGCCCAATGACAGGGGCTCTGGAAACACCATATATTTT
CDR3aa: CASSPNDRGSGNTIYF

v_gene: TRBV5-1
j_gene: TRBJ2-1
d_gene: NA
abundance: NA
CDR3nt: TGCGCCAGCAGCTTGTGGCAGGGAAACACCAATGAGCAGTTCTTC
CDR3aa: CASSLWQGNTNEQFF

v_gene: TRBV30
j_gene: TRBJ1-1
d_gene: NA
abundance: NA
CDR3nt: TGTGCCTGGAGGGATCAGGGGACCACTGAAGCTTTCTTT
CDR3aa: CAWRDQGTTEAFF

v_gene: TRBV11-2
j_gene: TRBJ2-2
d_gene: TRBD2
abundance: once
CDR3nt: TGTGCCAGCAGCTCCCTAGCGGGAGGCGGGGAGCTGTTTTTT
CDR3aa: CASSSLAGGGELFF

v_gene: TRBV27
j_gene: TRBJ2-1
d_gene: NA
abundance: NA
CDR3nt: TGTGCCAGCAGGATTGAGGAGGGGTTCTATGAGCAGTTCTTC
CDR3aa: CASRIEEGFYEQFF